The 20 T cell receptor beta chains listed next were all sequenced from one sample in a study of PD-1 blockade in mismatch repair-deficient tumors. TCRdb keeps only in-frame clones here, not all; method: immunoSEQ multiplex PCR. This sample has about 100,000 clones, with roughly four fifths found just once. The input for sequencing was peripheral blood, taken approximately 35 weeks after starting pembrolizumab. All receptors come from an adult with mismatch repair-deficient cancer.

The rearrangement links TRBV11-1 to TRBJ1-1; possible D gene TRBD1, 5 bases. V was pared by 5 bases and J by 4 bases, with 11 bases between. Looked up from germline, CDR1 is SGHAT and CDR2 is FQDESV (reference sequence). There are 13 residues in the CDR3. The CDR3 spells CASSTGLLTEAFF. In DNA form, the CDR3 reads TGTGCCAGCAGCACGGGACTACTCACTGAAGCTTTCTTT. The whole variable domain, remainder taken from reference TRBV11-1 and TRBJ1-1, is EAEVAQSPRYKITEKSQAVAFWCDPISGHATLYWYRQILGQGPELLVQFQDESVVDDSQLPKDRFSAERLKGVDSTLKIQPAELGDSAMYLCASSTGLLTEAFFGQGTRLTVV.

The gene calls are TRBV9 and TRBJ2-1; 12 nucleotides match TRBD2. Germline assignment: CDR1 SGDLS and CDR2 YYNGEE. CDR3 size: 17 residues. Trimming at V came to 2 bases and at J to 4 bases, leaving 7 bases not matched to a gene. The CDR3 region has the DNA TGTGCCAGCAGCGTTGGACTAGCGGGGATTTCTTACAATGAGCAGTTCTTC. Translation gives CASSVGLAGISYNEQFF.

In DNA form, the CDR3 reads TGTGCCAGCAGCTCCCAGTCCGTGGACAGGGGGCCAAGTAAGACCCAGTACTTC. It specifies CASSSQSVDRGPSKTQYF. The chain recombines TRBV7-3 with TRBJ2-5; TRBD1 matches 11 bases. The CDR3 is 18 amino acids. Per germline, CDR1 SGHTA and CDR2 FQGTGA. The V segment lost 4 bases and the J segment 6 bases; nucleotides outside the gene matches: 16.

This clone came up a few times. The chain has TRBV2 and TRBJ2-5, with D possibly being TRBD1 (6 bases). CDR1 SNHLY and CDR2 FYNNEI come from the germline V gene. The CDR3 totals 14 residues. Trimming took 7 bases from V and 4 from J, leaving 16 bases between them. CDR3 bases: TGTGCCAGCACCCCGGACAGAGGAGGAGAGACCCAGTACTTC. Its translation is CASTPDRGGETQYF.

The V call is TRBV5-1, the J call TRBJ2-1; D call uncertain. The length of the CDR3 is 14 residues. Germline loops: CDR1 SGHRS, CDR2 YFSETQ. V was cut by 0 bases and J by 8 bases, with 12 bases left in between. CDR3 amino acids: CASSLDTGSDEQFF. CDR3 nucleotide sequence: TGCGCCAGCAGCTTGGACACCGGGTCCGATGAGCAGTTCTTC.

The chain uses TRBV10-2 and TRBJ1-5; 8 nucleotides align to TRBD1. Germline CDR1 and CDR2: WSHSY and SAAADI. CDR3 length: 17 amino acids. V was pared by 1 base and J by 0 bases, with 5 bases of the junction left unmatched. The CDR3 is CASSELNRGDSNQPQHF. DNA of the CDR3: TGCGCCAGCAGTGAGTTAAACAGGGGGGATAGCAATCAGCCCCAGCATTTT.

This chain links TRBV14 with TRBJ1-2, with a tentative D call TRBD1 (6 bases). The CDR3 is 16 residues long. Germline V gives CDR1 SGHDN, CDR2 FVKESK. The V end was cut by 4 bases, the J end by 0 bases, with 15 bases between. DNA for the CDR3: TGTGCCAGCAGCCCCGAGTGGGGGCCGCCTAACTATGGCTACACCTTC. It yields the protein CASSPEWGPPNYGYTF.

The CDR3 region is CASSRSGSGRGFGTDTQYF. CDR3 in DNA: TGTGCCAGCAGTCGTAGTGGTAGCGGGAGGGGTTTTGGCACAGATACGCAGTATTTT. The chain recombines TRBV9 with TRBJ2-3; 11 nucleotides line up with TRBD2. Germline V gene lookup returns CDR1 SGDLS and CDR2 YYNGEE. CDR3 length: 19 residues. V dropped 5 bases and J dropped 1; count of bases not matched to a gene: 15.

This chain connects TRBV10-1 to TRBJ2-7; tentative D call: TRBD2 (5 bases). This CDR3 is built from 12 residues. Germline-derived CDR1 and CDR2 are WNHNN and SYGVQD (reference sequence). V shed 2 bases and J shed 3 bases, with 5 bases lying between them. CDR3 protein: CASSEGGYEQYF. DNA for the CDR3: TGCGCCAGCAGTGAGGGAGGCTACGAGCAGTACTTC.

The rearrangement uses TRBV4-1 and TRBJ1-2, with D uncertain. Germline values: CDR1 MGHRA, CDR2 YSYEKL. The V end lost 3 bases, the J end lost 0 bases, and 5 bases lay between the germline ends. CDR3 length equals 13 residues. The CDR3 sequence is CASSQRPNYGYTF. As DNA, the CDR3 is TGCGCCAGCAGCCAGCGCCCTAACTATGGCTACACCTTC.

The gene calls are TRBV5-1 and TRBJ2-3; D may match TRBD1 or TRBD2 (6 bases each). This CDR3 is built from 16 residues. With 6 bases removed from V and 2 bases from J, the gap between germline ends came to 19 bases. CDR1 and CDR2 (germline): SGHRS, YFSETQ. CDR3 sequence reads: CASNFEGGHDTDTQYF. DNA for the CDR3: TGCGCCAGCAACTTTGAGGGGGGCCACGACACAGATACGCAGTATTTT.

The chain recombines TRBV5-1 with TRBJ2-1, with D perhaps being TRBD1 or TRBD2 (5 bases each). CDR3 length: 13 residues. Germline V gives CDR1 SGHRS, CDR2 YFSETQ. The V gene lost 4 bases and the J gene lost 4 bases, with 9 bases spanning the gap. CDR3: CASSGDPYNEQFF. The CDR3 region has the DNA TGCGCCAGCAGCGGGGACCCTTACAATGAGCAGTTCTTC.

The J gene is TRBJ2-7, the V gene TRBV6-6; 9 nucleotides match TRBD2. The CDR3 runs to 13 residues. Germline V lookup: CDR1 MNHNY, CDR2 SVGAGI (reference sequence). V shed 9 bases, J shed 3 bases, and the junction held 6 bases outside the gene matches. CDR3 DNA sequence: TGTGCCAGTGGACTAGCGACCCACTACGAGCAGTACTTC. Translated: CASGLATHYEQYF.

The chain combines TRBV11-2 with TRBJ2-5; no firm D call. Germline-derived CDR1 and CDR2 are SGHAT and FQNNGV. There are 13 residues in the CDR3. The ends were cut back, 0 bases at V and 5 bases at J, with 7 bases in the middle. CDR3 protein: CASSLDNLETQYF. DNA for the CDR3: TGTGCCAGCAGCTTAGATAATTTGGAGACCCAGTACTTC.

The V and J genes are TRBV11-1 and TRBJ1-1; no definite D call. The V gene lost 2 bases and the J gene lost 6 bases, with 7 bases spanning the gap. Looked up from germline, CDR1 is SGHAT and CDR2 is FQDESV (reference sequence). The CDR3 contains 12 residues. The CDR3 is CASSLFGPEAFF. CDR3 bases: TGTGCCAGCAGCTTATTTGGCCCTGAAGCTTTCTTT.

Turning to this clone: Its ends do not fully match the called genes, so a read error is possible. V usage is TRBV7-9 and J usage is TRBJ2-7; possible D gene TRBD1, 6 bases. The V gene's germline CDR1 is SEHNR and CDR2 FQNEAQ (reference sequence). The CDR3 loop spans 15 amino acids. CDR3 sequence reads: CASSPGGRGSNEQYF. For the CDR3, the DNA is TGTGCCAGCAGTCCCGGCGGCAGGGGCTCCAACGAGCAGTACTTC. Full variable domain (rest looked up from reference TRBV7-9 and TRBJ2-7): DTGVSQNPRHKITKRGQNVTFRCDPISEHNRLYWYRQTLGQGPEFLTYFQNEAQLEKSRLLSDRFSAERPKGSFSTLEIQRTEQGDSAMYLCASSPGGRGSNEQYFGPGTRLTVT.

The J gene is TRBJ2-2, the V gene TRBV6-5; D not certain. V lost 6 bases and J lost 6, with 11 bases in between. This CDR3 has 13 residues. From germline, CDR1 is MNHEY and CDR2 SVGAGI. DNA for the CDR3: TGTGCCAGCAGCCAACAACTGGCCGGGGAGCTGTTTTTT. Translating it yields CASSQQLAGELFF.

The chain uses TRBV19 and TRBJ2-7; TRBD1 matches 8 bases. Germline V gene sequence: CDR1 LNHDA, CDR2 SQIVND (reference sequence). CDR3 length: 15 residues. Trimming removed 4 bases from V and 2 bases from J; junction bases left unmatched: 7. CDR3 sequence: CASSTTGTGPYEQYF. CDR3 sequence (DNA): TGTGCCAGTAGTACCACCGGGACAGGACCCTACGAGCAGTACTTC.

The chain is built from TRBV28 and TRBJ1-2; 7 bases match TRBD1. The CDR3 has 19 residues. Looked up from germline, CDR1 is MDHEN and CDR2 is SYDVKM. V gave up 6 bases and J gave up 2 bases; unmatched junction bases: 21. The CDR3, as DNA: TGTGCCAGCAGGCCCACTACCCCCTATCAACAGGGGTCGAACTATGGCTACACCTTC. This codes for CASRPTTPYQQGSNYGYTF.

The V gene is TRBV9, the J gene TRBJ1-1, with 7 bases identical to TRBD1. The CDR3 runs 14 residues. Germline CDR1 and CDR2: SGDLS and YYNGEE. V was clipped by 3 bases and J by 4 bases; unmatched bases: 6. CDR3 sequence: CASSAHRGTTEAFF. In DNA, the CDR3 is TGTGCCAGCAGCGCCCACAGGGGAACCACTGAAGCTTTCTTT.